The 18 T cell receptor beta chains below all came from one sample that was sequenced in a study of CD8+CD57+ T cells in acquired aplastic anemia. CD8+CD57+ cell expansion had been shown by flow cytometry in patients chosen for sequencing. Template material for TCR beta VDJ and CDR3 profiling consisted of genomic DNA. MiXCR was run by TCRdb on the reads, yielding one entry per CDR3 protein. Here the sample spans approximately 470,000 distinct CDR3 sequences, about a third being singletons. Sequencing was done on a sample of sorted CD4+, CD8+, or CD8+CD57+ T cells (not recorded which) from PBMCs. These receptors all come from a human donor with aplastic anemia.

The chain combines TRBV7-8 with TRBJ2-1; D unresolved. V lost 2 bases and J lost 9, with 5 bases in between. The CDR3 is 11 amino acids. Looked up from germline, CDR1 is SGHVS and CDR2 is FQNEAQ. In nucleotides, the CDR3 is TGTGCCAGCAGCTTACTGTTTGAGCAGTTCTTC. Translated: CASSLLFEQFF. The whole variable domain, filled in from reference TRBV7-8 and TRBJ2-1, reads GAGVSQSPRYKVAKRGQDVALRCDPISGHVSLFWYQQALGQGPEFLTYFQNEAQLDKSGLPSDRFFAERPEGSVSTLKIQRTQQEDSAVYLCASSLLFEQFFGPGTRLTVL.

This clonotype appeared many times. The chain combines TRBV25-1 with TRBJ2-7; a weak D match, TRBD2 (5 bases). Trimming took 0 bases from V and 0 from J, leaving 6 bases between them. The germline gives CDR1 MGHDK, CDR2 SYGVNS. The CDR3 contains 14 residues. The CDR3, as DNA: TGTGCCAGCAGTGAATATAGCGACTCCTACGAGCAGTACTTC. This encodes CASSEYSDSYEQYF.

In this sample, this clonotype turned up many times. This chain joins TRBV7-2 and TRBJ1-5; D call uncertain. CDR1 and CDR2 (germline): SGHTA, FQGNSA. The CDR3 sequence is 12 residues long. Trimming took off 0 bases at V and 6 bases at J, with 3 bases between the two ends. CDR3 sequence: CASSLAGQPQHF. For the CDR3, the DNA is TGTGCCAGCAGCTTAGCAGGTCAGCCCCAGCATTTT.

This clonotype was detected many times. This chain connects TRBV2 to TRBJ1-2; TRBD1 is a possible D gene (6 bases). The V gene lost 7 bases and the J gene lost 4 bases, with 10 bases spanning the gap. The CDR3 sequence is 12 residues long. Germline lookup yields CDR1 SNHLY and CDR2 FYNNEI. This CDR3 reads CASNIGGYGYTF. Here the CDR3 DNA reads TGTGCCAGCAATATAGGGGGCTATGGCTACACCTTC.

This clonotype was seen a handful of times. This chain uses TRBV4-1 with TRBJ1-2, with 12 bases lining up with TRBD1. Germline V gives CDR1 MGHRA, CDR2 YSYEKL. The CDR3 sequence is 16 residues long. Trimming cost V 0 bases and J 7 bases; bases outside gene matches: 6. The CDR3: CASSQDPGQGAFGYTF. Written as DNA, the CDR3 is TGCGCCAGCAGCCAAGACCCGGGACAGGGGGCATTTGGCTACACCTTC.

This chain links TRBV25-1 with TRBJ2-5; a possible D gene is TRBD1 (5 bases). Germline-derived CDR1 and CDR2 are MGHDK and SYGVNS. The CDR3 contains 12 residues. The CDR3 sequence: CARVGQQETQYF. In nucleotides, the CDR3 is TGTGCTAGAGTGGGGCAGCAAGAGACCCAGTACTTC.

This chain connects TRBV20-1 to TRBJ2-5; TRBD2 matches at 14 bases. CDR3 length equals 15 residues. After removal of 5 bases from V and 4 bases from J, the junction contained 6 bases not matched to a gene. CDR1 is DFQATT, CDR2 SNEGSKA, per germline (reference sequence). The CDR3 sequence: CSASTSGGAAETQYF. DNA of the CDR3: TGCAGTGCTTCGACTAGCGGGGGGGCCGCAGAGACCCAGTACTTC.

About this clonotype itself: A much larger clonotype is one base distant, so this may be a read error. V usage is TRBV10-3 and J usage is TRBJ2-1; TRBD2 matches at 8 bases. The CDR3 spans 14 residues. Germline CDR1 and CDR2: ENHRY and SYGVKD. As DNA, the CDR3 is TGTGCCATCAGTCTCAGCGGGAGCTACAATGGGCAGTTCTTC. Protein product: CAISLSGSYNGQFF.

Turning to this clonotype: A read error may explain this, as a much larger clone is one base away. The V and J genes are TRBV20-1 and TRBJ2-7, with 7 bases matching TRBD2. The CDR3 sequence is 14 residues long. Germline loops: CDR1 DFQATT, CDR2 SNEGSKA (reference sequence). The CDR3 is CSARDSSGDYGQYF. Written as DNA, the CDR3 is TGCAGTGCTAGAGATTCTAGCGGAGACTACGGGCAGTACTTC.

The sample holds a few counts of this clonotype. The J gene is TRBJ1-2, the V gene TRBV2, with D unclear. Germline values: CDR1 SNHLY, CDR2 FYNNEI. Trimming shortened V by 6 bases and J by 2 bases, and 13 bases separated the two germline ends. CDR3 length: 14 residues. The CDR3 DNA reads TGTGCCAGCAGCGCAACCGGGAACAACTATGGCTACACCTTC. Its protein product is CASSATGNNYGYTF.

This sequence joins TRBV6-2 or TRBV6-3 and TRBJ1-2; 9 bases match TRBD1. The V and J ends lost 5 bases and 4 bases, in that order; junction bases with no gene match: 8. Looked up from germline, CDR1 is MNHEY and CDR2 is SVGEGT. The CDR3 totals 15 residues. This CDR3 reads CASSIPGQGSYGYTF. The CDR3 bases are TGTGCCAGCAGTATCCCGGGACAGGGATCCTATGGCTACACCTTC.

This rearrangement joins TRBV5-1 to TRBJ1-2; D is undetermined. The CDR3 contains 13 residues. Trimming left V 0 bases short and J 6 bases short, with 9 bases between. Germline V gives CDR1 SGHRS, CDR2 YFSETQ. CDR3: CASSLGIGDGYTF. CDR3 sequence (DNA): TGCGCCAGCAGCTTGGGAATAGGAGATGGCTACACCTTC.

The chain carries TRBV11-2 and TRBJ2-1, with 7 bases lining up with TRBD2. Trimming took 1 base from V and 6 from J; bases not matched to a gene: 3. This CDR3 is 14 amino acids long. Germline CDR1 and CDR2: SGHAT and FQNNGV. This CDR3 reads CASSLASGSNEQFF. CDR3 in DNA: TGTGCCAGCAGCTTAGCTAGCGGCTCCAATGAGCAGTTCTTC.

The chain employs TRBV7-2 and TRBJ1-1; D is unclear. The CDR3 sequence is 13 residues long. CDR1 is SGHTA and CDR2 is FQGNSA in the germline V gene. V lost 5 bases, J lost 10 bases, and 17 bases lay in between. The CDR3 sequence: CASSPDNREGAFF. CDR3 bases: TGTGCCAGCAGCCCGGATAACCGCGAGGGAGCTTTCTTT. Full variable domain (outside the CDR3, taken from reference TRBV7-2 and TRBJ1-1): GAGVSQSPSNKVTEKGKDVELRCDPISGHTALYWYRQSLGQGLEFLIYFQGNSAPDKSGLPSDRFSAERTGGSVSTLTIQRTQQEDSAVYLCASSPDNREGAFFGQGTRLTVV.

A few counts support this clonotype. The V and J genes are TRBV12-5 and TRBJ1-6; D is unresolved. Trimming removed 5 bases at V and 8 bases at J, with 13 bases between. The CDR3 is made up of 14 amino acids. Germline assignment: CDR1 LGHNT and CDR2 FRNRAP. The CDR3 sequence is CASGPPDPYSPLHF. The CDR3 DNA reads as TGTGCTAGTGGTCCTCCGGACCCTTATTCACCCCTCCACTTT.

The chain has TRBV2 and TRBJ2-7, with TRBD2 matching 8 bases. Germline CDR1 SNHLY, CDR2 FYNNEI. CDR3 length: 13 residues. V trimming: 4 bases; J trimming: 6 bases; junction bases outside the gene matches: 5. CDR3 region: CASSGGGMAEQYF. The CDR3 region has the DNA TGTGCCAGCAGTGGCGGGGGGATGGCCGAGCAGTACTTC.

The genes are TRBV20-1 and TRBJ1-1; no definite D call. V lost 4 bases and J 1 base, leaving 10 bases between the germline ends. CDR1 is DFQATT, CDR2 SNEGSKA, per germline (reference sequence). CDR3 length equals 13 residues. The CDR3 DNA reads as TGCAGTGCTAAAACACTTGGGAACACTGAAGCTTTCTTT. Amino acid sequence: CSAKTLGNTEAFF.

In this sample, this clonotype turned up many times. This CDR3 is CASSFEGLYGYTF. The CDR3 region has the DNA TGTGCCAGCAGCTTTGAGGGTTTATATGGCTACACCTTC. The V gene is TRBV7-3, the J gene TRBJ1-2; the D is unclear. The CDR3 totals 13 residues. CDR1 and CDR2 from the germline V gene are SGHTA and FQGTGA. Trimming pared 3 bases from V and 5 bases from J, leaving 10 bases between.